These 14 T cell receptor beta chains were all obtained from the same sample, sequenced in a study of cytomegalovirus exposure and HLA in healthy donors (dated by TCRdb to 2016 to 2017). The library came from the immunoSEQ multiplex PCR assay. The multiplex PCR relied on a mix of 60 forward primers for TCR Vbeta segments and 13 reverse primers for TCR Jbeta segments. The immuneACCESS repertoire file appears here via TCRdb, limited to in-frame rearrangements. These files lack a portion of the clones; in checked studies, under half of the deficit traces to unresolved V genes, and the cause of the others is not known. For this sample there are under 200,000 clones; approximately 80% appear just once. The top ten clones comprise 2% to 3% of the sample. Sequenced sample: PBMCs. Receptor source: a woman in her thirties or forties in good health and CMV-seropositive.

The table lists this clone with a few counts. The chain couples TRBV18 to TRBJ2-7, with TRBD1 matching 11 bases. CDR3 length: 16 amino acids. The V and J ends lost 6 bases and 6 bases, in that order; junction bases with no gene match: 13. Germline values: CDR1 KGHSH, CDR2 LQKENI. The CDR3: CASSPGQGGTGREQYF. CDR3 bases: TGTGCCAGCTCCCCGGGACAGGGGGGCACAGGACGCGAGCAGTACTTC.

CDR3 region: CAWSGGNTEAFF. The CDR3 region has the DNA TGTGCCTGGAGTGGAGGGAACACTGAAGCTTTCTTT. This chain connects TRBV30 to TRBJ1-1, with no clear D. CDR1 and CDR2 (germline): GTSNPN, SVGIG (reference sequence). V lost 1 base, J lost 1 base, and 4 bases lay in between. This CDR3 has 12 residues.

The chain combines TRBV2 with TRBJ2-2; the D is unclear. The V and J ends lost 8 bases and 3 bases respectively, with 10 bases between them. Germline V lookup: CDR1 SNHLY, CDR2 FYNNEI. This CDR3 comprises 13 residues. The CDR3 protein is CASDQGDTGELFF. CDR3 nucleotides: TGTGCCAGCGACCAAGGAGACACCGGGGAGCTGTTTTTT.

This rearrangement joins TRBV7-2 to TRBJ2-1; 11 positions agree with TRBD2. Germline V gives CDR1 SGHTA, CDR2 FQGNSA. With 4 bases clipped from V and 12 bases from J, the junction kept 11 bases outside the gene matches. This CDR3 is 15 amino acids long. For the CDR3, the DNA is TGTGCCAGCAGCTCGGTAGCGGGGGGGTACAATATGCAGTTCTTC. This codes for CASSSVAGGYNMQFF.

The chain combines TRBV28 with TRBJ1-2, with D unresolved. This CDR3 is 12 amino acids long. CDR1 is MDHEN and CDR2 is SYDVKM in the germline V gene. The V end lost 5 bases, the J end lost 4 bases, and 8 bases lay between the germline ends. As DNA, the CDR3 is TGTGCCAGCAGTCCCAGGCTCTATGGCTACACCTTC. Amino acid sequence: CASSPRLYGYTF.

The rearrangement uses TRBV6-5 and TRBJ1-1, with unresolved D. CDR3 length equals 13 residues. Germline CDR1 and CDR2: MNHEY and SVGAGI. Trimming stripped 1 base from V and 8 bases from J, with 11 bases between. The CDR3 is CASSYFPEEEAFF. The CDR3 DNA follows: TGTGCCAGCAGTTACTTCCCAGAAGAAGAAGCTTTCTTT.

The rearrangement links TRBV7-9 to TRBJ2-1; 7 bases map to TRBD1. The germline V gene encodes CDR1 SEHNR and CDR2 FQNEAQ (reference sequence). This CDR3 spans 18 amino acids. V was pared by 5 bases and J by 4 bases, with 17 bases of the junction left unmatched. CDR3 coding DNA: TGTGCCAGCAGCGCAGAGATGGGACAGACTACGTTTTACAATGAGCAGTTCTTC. The encoded protein is CASSAEMGQTTFYNEQFF.

V is TRBV2 and J is TRBJ1-1, with 8 bases identical to TRBD1. From germline, CDR1 is SNHLY and CDR2 FYNNEI. The CDR3 is 14 amino acids. The trim removed 8 bases at V and 0 bases at J, leaving 5 bases unmatched. The CDR3 bases are TGTGCCAGCGGCCCGGGACAGGTGAACACTGAAGCTTTCTTT. This gives the protein CASGPGQVNTEAFF.

This sequence joins TRBV23-1 and TRBJ1-5, with D possibly being TRBD1 (5 bases). TRBV23-1 is recorded as an ORF, its role being uncertain. The ends were cut back, 6 bases at V and 7 bases at J, with 13 bases in the middle. The CDR3 has 13 amino acids. Written as DNA, the CDR3 is TGCGCCAGCAGCCGGGGGGGAGGCCAGCCCCAGCATTTT. Its protein product is CASSRGGGQPQHF.

The V call is TRBV10-1, the J call TRBJ2-3; D is uncertain. The CDR3 runs to 14 residues. Germline V gives CDR1 WNHNN, CDR2 SYGVQD (reference sequence). V lost 0 bases, J lost 3 bases, and 7 bases lay in between. CDR3 DNA: TGCGCCAGCAGTGAGTCGAGGTTAACAGATACGCAGTATTTT. Translation gives CASSESRLTDTQYF.

This chain links TRBV10-2 with TRBJ2-3; 10 bases agree with TRBD2. V trimming: 7 bases; J trimming: 0 bases; junction bases outside the gene matches: 7. The CDR3 sequence is 16 residues long. Germline V gene data show CDR1 as WSHSY and CDR2 as SAAADI. The CDR3 DNA sequence: TGCGCCAGCAATGAACTAGCGGGAAGGAGCACAGATACGCAGTATTTT. Translation: CASNELAGRSTDTQYF.

Of note for this clone: The junction differs from germline at one of its ends, possibly a read error. This rearrangement joins TRBV19 to TRBJ1-2, with 8 bases that match TRBD1. Germline CDR1 and CDR2: LNHDA and SQIVND (reference sequence). The CDR3 consists of 14 residues. CDR3 nucleotides: TGTGCCAGTAGTAAGGACAGGGTTAACGATGGCTACACCTTC. Translating it yields CASSKDRVNDGYTF.

This chain joins TRBV28 and TRBJ1-5, with D unclear. CDR1 is MDHEN and CDR2 is SYDVKM in the germline V gene. Between the trimmed V and J ends, which lost 5 bases and 2 bases, there was a span of 13 bases. This CDR3 region has 15 residues. CDR3 region: CASSLYVGGNQPQHF. In DNA, the CDR3 is TGTGCCAGCAGTCTCTACGTGGGCGGCAATCAGCCCCAGCATTTT.

This chain connects TRBV6-5 to TRBJ2-7, with D perhaps TRBD1 (6 bases). The V and J ends lost 0 bases and 7 bases respectively, with 19 bases between them. There are 16 residues in the CDR3. In germline, CDR1 is MNHEY, CDR2 SVGAGI. Here the CDR3 DNA reads TGTGCCAGCAGTTACTCCACCCTGGACAGCCTCATGGAGCAGTACTTC. Residues: CASSYSTLDSLMEQYF.